This T cell receptor (beta chain) appears in the sequencing data of a study of T cells in Graves' hyperthyroidism and ophthalmopathy. TCR beta CDR3 regions were amplified from RNA. Initially, a first-round RT-PCR of the TCR CDR3 employed the HTBI primer set. Using its own MiXCR run on the multiplex PCR reads, TCRdb lists one record per CDR3 protein. The table includes 640,000 or so distinct CDR3 sequences, around 15% detected once. There are many counts of this clonotype. The V gene's germline CDR1 is MGHDK and CDR2 SYGVNS. The CDR3 contains 18 residues. V lost 8 bases and J lost 0; bases outside the gene matches: 13.

The source is a woman aged 35 to 49 with Graves' ophthalmopathy. Sequenced: blood. The chain is built from TRBV25-1 and TRBJ1-5, with 10 bases identical to TRBD1. CDR3 DNA: TGTGCCAGCGAACCCACCGGGACAGGGGAGAATAGCAATCAGCCCCAGCATTTT. Encoded protein: CASEPTGTGENSNQPQHF.